This TCR beta chain was documented in a study of identical twins. Study outcomes and limitations: Reduced insertions were recorded for abundant cord blood beta clonotypes, with no such pattern in memory repertoires.

The CDR3 totals 15 residues. Germline V CDR1 and CDR2: LGHNA, YNFKEQ. V was cut by 0 bases and J by 2 bases, with 9 bases left in between. This clonotype was counted ten times or more. Antigen: not known. MiXCR, run by TCRdb on the 5' RACE reads, gives a single entry per CDR3 protein. The table lists around 240,000 distinct CDR3 sequences, 7% of them singletons. The data were also submitted as part of a second study, on yellow fever vaccine responses in identical twins.

The material sequenced was memory (CD45RO+) T cells sorted from blood. This TCR was sampled from a woman younger than 35 in good health. The chain recombines TRBV4-2 with TRBJ2-3; the D gene is possibly TRBD2 (6 bases). Written as DNA, the CDR3 is TGTGCCAGCAGCCAAGACGGGACTTACACAGATACGCAGTATTTT. It encodes CASSQDGTYTDTQYF.